This T cell receptor (beta chain) was identified during a study of beta chain features in type 1 diabetes. Trimming took 0 bases from V and 5 from J, leaving 11 bases between them. This CDR3 is built from 14 residues. The germline gives CDR1 SGHDT, CDR2 YYEEEE. Every bit of the isolated RNA underwent reverse transcription, so sequencing read expressed TCRB transcripts. TCRdb's table, derived via immunoSEQ multiplex PCR, lists solely in-frame clones and lacks some. The table lists roughly 42,000 clones, approximately 48% of them singletons, with about 0.25% in the top ten. What was sequenced was stem cell memory CD4+ T cells from blood. The sequence came from a woman in her 30s in good health. The genes are TRBV5-6 and TRBJ2-5; maybe TRBD2 (6 bases). DNA of the CDR3: TGTGCCAGCAGCTTGGTAGGAGGGGAGGAGACCCAGTACTTC. It codes for CASSLVGGEETQYF.